This is a list of T cell receptor beta chains from one sample in a study of cytomegalovirus exposure and HLA in healthy donors. The repertoire was sequenced with immunoSEQ multiplex PCR; TCRdb's copy has only in-frame clones and lacks some. The data show tens of thousands of clones, roughly 70% seen once. The sequencing sample was made of PBMCs. The receptors stem from a man over 45 in good health and CMV-seronegative. Both conserved end residues are part of each CDR3.

V gene,J gene,CDR3 protein
TRBV9,TRBJ2-5,CASSVQEATQYF
TRBV10-1,TRBJ1-6,CASSELVNSPLHF
TRBV5-5,TRBJ1-3,CASSLTITDRVLSGNTIYF
TRBV9,TRBJ2-2,CASSVGGGGAHGELFF
TRBV30,TRBJ2-7,CAWSVGAGLPEQYF
TRBV29-1,TRBJ2-3,CSVASTGQGRDTQYF
TRBV6-1,TRBJ2-7,CASSPRSVGEQYF
TRBV30,TRBJ2-3,CAWSLQGGADTQYF
TRBV19,TRBJ1-2,CASSSAGTGKNYGYTF
TRBV7-9,TRBJ2-3,CASSLAGQGRILTDTQYF
TRBV2,TRBJ2-1,CASSVGQSSYNEQFF
TRBV29-1,TRBJ2-7,CSVAPGPSYEQYF
TRBV7-9,TRBJ1-5,CASSPDSKGSNQPQHF
TRBV10-1,TRBJ1-2,CASSKITQGANRQERYGYTF
TRBV10-3,TRBJ1-2,CAISEHTAYTF
TRBV7-9,TRBJ1-1,CASSSNRQGRRVSTEAFF
TRBV5-1,TRBJ2-4,CASSSGGAKNIQYF
TRBV6-1,TRBJ1-4,CASSEGPALEKLFF
TRBV7-8,TRBJ1-5,CASSPERVGARQPQHF
TRBV7-2,TRBJ1-2,CASSLYGSGYGYTF
TRBV5-4,TRBJ2-7,CASSYPGGAGYEQYF
TRBV10-3,TRBJ2-5,CAISGLGLQETQYF
TRBV13,TRBJ2-7,CASSLRTSGGYEQYF
TRBV18,TRBJ1-1,CASSPTPGNTEAFF
TRBV7-2,TRBJ1-1,CASSFSWNTEAFF
TRBV2,TRBJ2-4,CASSPLTGGVGPKNIQYF
TRBV6-5,TRBJ2-1,CASSSGLAANNEQFF
TRBV5-1,TRBJ1-1,CASSLGGNTEAFF
TRBV5-1,TRBJ1-4,CASSTNRQGAREKLFF
TRBV9,TRBJ1-1,CASSAPNMAANTEAFF
TRBV9,TRBJ1-4,CASNGQGAQGEKLFF
TRBV30,TRBJ1-2,CAWWKQRYGYTF
TRBV6-1,TRBJ2-5,CASSEYRGLETQYF
TRBV4-1,TRBJ2-7,CASSQVERGVYEQYF
TRBV19,TRBJ2-4,CASGTGVPTKNIQYF
TRBV28,TRBJ1-1,CAVPGGAGKAFF
TRBV5-1,TRBJ2-7,CASSGGTGFDEQYF
TRBV4-2,TRBJ2-4,CASSQAAGTSGGALYF
TRBV7-8,TRBJ2-7,CASSVAGESSYEQYF
TRBV9,TRBJ1-1,CASSVLQGMNEAFF
TRBV5-6,TRBJ1-1,CASSLLGQGAPEAFF
TRBV2,TRBJ2-7,CASSAQLLGSYEQYF
TRBV28,TRBJ2-7,CASSPGTGRNEQYF
TRBV11-2,TRBJ2-1,CASSRTRNEQFF
TRBV6-1,TRBJ1-5,CASSLTRSSNQPQHF
TRBV7-8,TRBJ2-3,CASSLSTAGTDTQYF
TRBV7-8,TRBJ2-7,CASSSRTATAYEQYF
TRBV27,TRBJ2-1,CASSLKPLNYNEQFF
TRBV7-9,TRBJ1-1,CASSLEVLPGDTEAFF
TRBV6-4,TRBJ2-3,CASSDSDRPDTQYF
TRBV7-8,TRBJ2-3,CASSLAGGSTDTQYF
TRBV5-1,TRBJ2-7,CASSLGTGPEQYF
TRBV9,TRBJ1-1,CASSKGGTEAFF
TRBV6-1,TRBJ2-5,CASSDAKVWGRSETQYF
TRBV4-2,TRBJ2-1,CASSDAGLAAEQFF
TRBV2,TRBJ2-3,CASSERQYTDTQYF